The 10 T cell receptor beta chains below were found in one sample sequenced in a study of T cell responses to AZD1222 COVID-19 vaccine. Data came from immunoSEQ multiplex PCR; TCRdb stores just in-frame clones and leaves some out. The sample holds some 90,000 clones, 75% to 90% seen once. The sequenced sample was peripheral blood, obtained on day 0 of AZD1222 vaccination. Source of these receptors: an adult in good health.

The rearrangement links TRBV19 to TRBJ1-5, with D unclear. The CDR3 runs to 16 residues. V was pared by 0 bases and J by 1 base, with 10 bases between. Germline values: CDR1 LNHDA, CDR2 SQIVND (reference sequence). CDR3 region: CASSIDRGASNQPQHF. The CDR3 bases are TGTGCCAGTAGTATAGATCGGGGTGCCAGCAATCAGCCCCAGCATTTT.

The table lists this clone with a count of one. This sequence joins TRBV12-3 or TRBV12-4 and TRBJ1-5; D is unclear. The V gene lost 5 bases and the J gene lost 2 bases, with 7 bases spanning the gap. This CDR3 region has 13 residues. This CDR3 reads CASSKRGNQPQHF. As DNA, the CDR3 is TGTGCCAGCAGTAAACGGGGCAATCAGCCCCAGCATTTT.

On this clone: The junction and the germline gene differ at one end; a read error may be behind it. The J gene is TRBJ1-1, the V gene TRBV11-3, with D uncertain. The CDR3 is made up of 13 amino acids. Germline V gene data show CDR1 as SGHNT and CDR2 as YENEEA. The CDR3: CASSLDPQTEALF. As DNA, the CDR3 is TGTGCCAGCAGCTTAGACCCGCAAACTGAAGCTCTCTTT. The entire variable domain, with the rest obtained from reference TRBV11-3 and TRBJ1-1, is as follows: EAGVVQSPRYKIIEKKQPVAFWCNPISGHNTLYWYLQNLGQGPELLIRYENEEAVDDSQLPKDRFSAERLKGVDSTLKIQPAELGDSAVYLCASSLDPQTEALFGQGTRLTVV.

This chain joins TRBV13 and TRBJ2-3; D not resolved. Trimming stripped 5 bases from V and 0 bases from J, with 12 bases between. Germline-derived CDR1 and CDR2 are PRHDT and FYEKMQ (reference sequence). This CDR3 is built from 15 residues. As DNA, the CDR3 is TGTGCCAGCAGCCGCTTCAGTTCTAGCACAGATACGCAGTATTTT. Translated, it gives CASSRFSSSTDTQYF. The full variable domain, completed using reference TRBV13 and TRBJ2-3, is AAGVIQSPRHLIKEKRETATLKCYPIPRHDTVYWYQQGPGQDPQFLISFYEKMQSDKGSIPDRFSAQQFSDYHSELNMSSLELGDSALYFCASSRFSSSTDTQYFGPGTRLTVL.

This chain links TRBV6-1 with TRBJ2-5, with no clear D. This CDR3 is built from 14 residues. Germline CDR1 and CDR2: MNHNS and SASEGT. The ends were cut back, 2 bases at V and 4 bases at J, with 11 bases in the middle. The CDR3 DNA sequence: TGTGCCAGCAGTGAATTTGCCGAGGCAGAGACCCAGTACTTC. Its translation: CASSEFAEAETQYF.

The rearrangement joins TRBV28 to TRBJ1-1; 9 positions agree with TRBD1. This CDR3 region has 14 residues. V lost 4 bases to trimming and J lost 1 base; unmatched junction nucleotides: 1. Germline values: CDR1 MDHEN, CDR2 SYDVKM. CDR3 region: CASSSGQGNTEAFF. The CDR3 nucleotides read TGTGCCAGCAGTTCGGGACAGGGGAACACTGAAGCTTTCTTT.

The J gene is TRBJ2-1, the V gene TRBV7-9; 8 nucleotides align to TRBD2. With 5 bases clipped from V and 0 bases from J, the junction kept 12 bases outside the gene matches. The germline V gene encodes CDR1 SEHNR and CDR2 FQNEAQ (reference sequence). This CDR3 region has 18 residues. This CDR3 reads CASSPPLGSGSSYNEQFF. As DNA, the CDR3 is TGTGCCAGCAGCCCACCTTTAGGGAGCGGGAGCTCCTACAATGAGCAGTTCTTC.

V is TRBV7-2 and J is TRBJ1-3; no firm D call. The germline V gene has CDR1 SGHTA and CDR2 FQGNSA. V lost 6 bases and J 1 base, leaving 10 bases between the germline ends. This CDR3 has 14 amino acids. CDR3: CASRNTGSGNTIYF. CDR3 coding DNA: TGTGCCAGCAGAAATACTGGTTCTGGAAACACCATATATTTT.

This clone was seen more than once but under ten times. V gene TRBV7-9 combines with J gene TRBJ1-3; D is ambiguous. CDR3 size: 13 residues. The V gene's germline CDR1 is SEHNR and CDR2 FQNEAQ (reference sequence). V was clipped by 1 base and J by 3 bases, with 4 bases between them. CDR3 in DNA: TGTGCCAGCAGCTTAGTAGGTGGAAACACCATATATTTT. Its protein is CASSLVGGNTIYF.

This clone was found a few times. The chain joins TRBV3-1 (or the pseudogene TRBV3-2) to TRBJ2-2, with 10 bases aligning to TRBD1. CDR1 is LGHDT and CDR2 is YNNKEL in the germline V gene (reference sequence). CDR3 length: 15 amino acids. The junction had 2 bases not matched to a gene; V was cut back by 4 bases and J by 3 bases. The DNA of the CDR3 is TGTGCCAGCAGCCCCGGGACAGGGGACACCGGGGAGCTGTTTTTT. Protein: CASSPGTGDTGELFF.